The table lists the clone carrying this T cell receptor beta chain with a few counts. Amplification from RNA transcripts yielded the TCR beta CDR3 regions. Scientists carried out first-round RT-PCR using HTBI primers and then a second-round multiplex PCR. TCRdb re-called the multiplex PCR reads through MiXCR, storing one row per CDR3 protein. The repertoire consists of hundreds of thousands of distinct CDR3 sequences, with around 40% occurring once and the leading ten covering approximately 46%. The germline V and J ends were trimmed by 6 bases and 11 bases, with 11 bases remaining between them. Germline values: CDR1 MNHEY, CDR2 SVGAGI. The CDR3 is made up of 12 amino acids. The data stem from a study of Graves' ophthalmopathy and Graves' hyperthyroidism. Lactation, pregnancy, uncontrolled infections and other autoimmune diseases were all grounds for excluding patients. The authors isolated PBMCs from about 10 ml of fresh peripheral blood.

Sequenced material: peripheral blood. The J gene is TRBJ1-6, the V gene TRBV6-5; D not certain. This clonotype originated in an adult man with Graves' ophthalmopathy. CDR3 loop: CASRDLQPPLHF. CDR3 DNA sequence: TGTGCCAGCAGGGACCTCCAGCCACCCCTCCACTTT.